This T cell receptor beta chain is from a study of T-cell reconstitution after alpha-beta-depleted transplantation in children. Study-wide points: Recipient T cells and thymic progenitors that survived gave rise to the high TCRbeta diversity observed at day 60 in some patients. One year post-transplant, T-cell counts and diversity were largely derived from T cells produced anew. There were reportedly several hundred expanded graft clones from which alpha-beta T cells came about two months after transplant.

The CDR3 totals 13 residues. Trimming removed 10 bases from V and 5 bases from J; junction bases left unmatched: 10. Germline-derived CDR1 and CDR2 are SNHLY and FYNNEI. A few counts support this clonotype. Its antigen remains unidentified. The authors prepared the TCRbeta library with unique molecular identifiers. TCRdb ran MiXCR on the PCR reads and lists one entry per CDR3 protein. Of hundreds of thousands of distinct CDR3 sequences listed, approximately 7.3% were seen once; the top ten hold approximately 9.6%. The chain uses TRBV2 and TRBJ1-2; 7 bases line up with TRBD1. The source is a female patient younger than 10 who had a stem cell transplant for Fanconi anemia, so the T cells may come from the graft donor. The starting material was peripheral blood, obtained 360 days after TCRalphabeta/CD19-depleted stem cell transplant. In DNA form, the CDR3 reads TGTGCCACCGGGAGGGGGCTGGGGTATGGCTACACCTTC. As protein: CATGRGLGYGYTF. Full variable domain (missing parts from reference TRBV2 and TRBJ1-2): EPEVTQTPSHQVTQMGQEVILRCVPISNHLYFYWYRQILGQKVEFLVSFYNNEISEKSEIFDDQFSVERPDGSNFTLKIRSTKLEDSAMYFCATGRGLGYGYTFGSGTRLTVV.